The rows below give T cell receptor beta chains drawn from one sample of a study of response to subunit inactivated influenza vaccine. TCRdb itself ran the RT-PCR reads through MiXCR, one entry per CDR3 protein. The sample consists of 530,000 or so distinct CDR3 sequences, over 25% of them appearing once. The sample here was CD4+ T cells sorted from PBMCs, taken around 5 days after vaccination. These receptors were taken from a man aged 50 to 59 who received an inactivated influenza vaccine. CDR3s include the opening cysteine and the closing phenylalanine or tryptophan. The order of the fields is D gene, clone size, J gene, V gene, CDR3 protein, CDR3 DNA. A D gene is named only where the DNA matches it firmly. Some rows have no size entry. The others give once, few or many, or a class for an expanded clone.

. . TRBJ2-1 TRBV7-2 CASSLNAGDNEQFF TGTGCCAGCAGCTTAAACGCAGGAGACAATGAGCAGTTCTTC
. few TRBJ1-5 TRBV5-6 CASSKINQPQHF TGTGCCAGCAGCAAGATCAATCAGCCCCAGCATTTT
TRBD2 . TRBJ2-2 TRBV5-1 CASSAGSTGGYTGELFF TGCGCCAGCAGCGCCGGCTCCACCGGGGGGTACACCGGGGAGCTGTTTTTT
. few TRBJ1-5 TRBV12-3/TRBV12-4 CASSLGGTNQPQHF TGTGCCAGCAGTTTAGGGGGTACCAATCAGCCCCAGCATTTT
. few TRBJ2-3 TRBV10-3 CAISGQRGRLGTDTQYF TGTGCCATCAGTGGACAGAGGGGGAGGCTGGGCACAGATACGCAGTATTTT
. few TRBJ2-5 TRBV12-3/TRBV12-4 CASKWSEETQYF TGTGCCAGCAAATGGAGTGAAGAGACCCAGTACTTC
TRBD1 . TRBJ2-3 TRBV12-3/TRBV12-4 CASSLADRGRRDTQYF TGTGCCAGCAGTTTAGCGGACAGGGGTCGAAGGGATACGCAGTATTTT
. . TRBJ1-4 TRBV5-8 CASSFGERALLFF TGTGCCAGCAGCTTTGGGGAAAGGGCCCTACTGTTTTTT
TRBD1 . TRBJ2-1 TRBV12-3/TRBV12-4 CASSYHLGQGVAEQFF TGTGCCAGCAGTTACCATCTGGGACAGGGGGTGGCTGAGCAGTTCTTC
. few TRBJ1-5 TRBV28 CASSPSYSNQPQHF TGTGCCAGCAGTCCAAGCTATAGCAATCAGCCCCAGCATTTT
TRBD1 . TRBJ2-3 TRBV4-2 CASSQGDRDFTDTQYF TGTGCCAGCAGCCAGGGGGACAGGGATTTTACAGATACGCAGTATTTT
TRBD1 . TRBJ2-7 TRBV19 CASTARTGQQYF TGTGCCAGTACCGCAAGGACAGGGCAGCAGTACTTC
TRBD1 few TRBJ2-1 TRBV4-2 CASSQDTGGYYNEQFF TGTGCCAGCAGCCAAGATACAGGGGGGTACTACAATGAGCAGTTCTTC
TRBD1 . TRBJ2-7 TRBV6-1 CASRGQGSTYEQYF TGTGCCAGCAGAGGACAGGGGTCGACCTACGAGCAGTACTTC
. few TRBJ2-6 TRBV12-3/TRBV12-4 CASSPLGAGANVLTF TGTGCCAGCAGTCCCCTAGGGGCTGGGGCCAACGTCCTGACTTTC
TRBD1 . TRBJ2-7 TRBV5-4 CASSLNRGQRGEQYF TGTGCCAGCAGCTTGAACAGGGGGCAACGAGGCGAGCAGTACTTC
. few TRBJ1-5 TRBV3-1 CASSQDRYQPQHF TGTGCCAGCAGCCAAGATCGGTATCAGCCCCAGCATTTT
. . TRBJ1-5 TRBV16 CASSQRGAYSNQPQHF TGTGCCAGCAGCCAACGGGGAGCCTATAGCAATCAGCCCCAGCATTTT
TRBD2 few TRBJ2-3 TRBV27 CASRTPGAGRGTDTQYF TGTGCCAGCAGGACACCCGGTGCGGGGAGGGGTACAGATACGCAGTATTTT
TRBD2 . TRBJ2-1 TRBV4-3 CASSQGGGRGYNEQFF TGCGCCAGCAGCCAAGGCGGCGGGAGGGGCTACAATGAGCAGTTCTTC
. few TRBJ2-5 TRBV15 CATSRGYYQETQYF TGTGCCACCAGCAGAGGATACTACCAAGAGACCCAGTACTTC
. . TRBJ2-5 TRBV6-5 CASSTSTGSRETQYF .
TRBD2 . TRBJ2-3 TRBV5-1 CASSLDGLAGVDTQYF TGCGCCAGCAGCTTGGACGGACTAGCGGGAGTCGATACGCAGTATTTT
. . TRBJ2-1 TRBV7-2 CASSLVQSYNEQFF TGTGCCAGCAGCTTAGTTCAGTCCTACAATGAGCAGTTCTTC
TRBD1 . TRBJ1-6 TRBV2 CASRDRSSYNSPLHF TGTGCCAGCAGGGACAGGAGCTCCTATAATTCACCCCTCCACTTT
TRBD1 few TRBJ2-7 TRBV6-5 CASSSLLTGGEQYF TGTGCCAGCAGTTCCCTTTTGACAGGGGGCGAGCAGTACTTC
. . TRBJ1-1 TRBV5-4 CASSLGGRRGLNTEAFF TGTGCCAGCAGCTTGGGGGGGAGGCGTGGCCTGAACACTGAAGCTTTCTTT
. . TRBJ2-3 TRBV29-1 CSVGLDPNTQYF TGCAGCGTTGGCCTCGACCCTAATACGCAGTATTTT
. many TRBJ2-6 TRBV5-6 CASSLSLMGSLGANVLTF TGTGCCAGCAGCTTGTCCTTGATGGGGAGCCTTGGGGCCAACGTCCTGACTTTC
. . TRBJ2-7 TRBV2 CASRKDSNIEQYF TGTGCCAGCAGGAAGGACAGTAATATCGAGCAGTACTTC
TRBD2 few TRBJ2-1 TRBV29-1 CSVEVLAGSEQFF TGCAGCGTTGAAGTTCTAGCGGGGAGTGAGCAGTTCTTC
TRBD1 few TRBJ2-6 TRBV12-3/TRBV12-4 CASRGTGTGANVLTF TGTGCCAGCAGGGGGACAGGGACCGGGGCCAACGTCCTGACTTTC
TRBD1 many TRBJ2-2 TRBV29-1 CSVGTGGSGELFF TGCAGCGTTGGGACAGGGGGTTCCGGGGAGCTGTTTTTT
. . TRBJ1-1 TRBV5-1 CASSSGYMNTEAFF TGCGCCAGCAGCTCCGGTTACATGAACACTGAAGCTTTCTTT
. . TRBJ1-2 TRBV4-3 CASSQEGRATYGYTF TGCGCCAGCAGCCAAGAGGGCCGGGCGACCTATGGCTACACCTTC
. few TRBJ1-4 TRBV12-3/TRBV12-4 CASSPGVVDEKLFF TGTGCCAGCAGCCCAGGGGTAGTAGATGAAAAACTGTTTTTT
TRBD2 . TRBJ2-1 TRBV6-2/TRBV6-3 CASLNPPSGWREEEQFF TGTGCCAGCTTAAACCCCCCTAGCGGGTGGCGTGAGGAGGAGCAGTTCTTC
TRBD1 . TRBJ2-7 TRBV10-3 CAISEQGVSSYEQYF TGTGCCATCAGTGAACAGGGGGTAAGCTCCTACGAGCAGTACTTC
. . TRBJ2-5 TRBV20-1 CSARPGTAGGSTQYF TGCAGTGCTAGACCCGGGACAGCGGGCGGGTCGACCCAGTACTTC
. many TRBJ2-3 TRBV7-9 CASSLILGTDTQYF TGTGCCAGCAGCTTAATCTTGGGAACAGATACGCAGTATTTT
TRBD1 . TRBJ1-1 TRBV23-1 CASSQFAGTGKTEAFF TGCGCCAGCAGTCAATTTGCCGGGACAGGGAAGACTGAAGCTTTCTTT